In this sample, the clone carrying this TCR beta chain turned up once. The antigen remains undetermined. The data stem from a study of blood T cells in healthy people across ages. Every sample had a minimum of 6.5 million PBMCs isolated. Next came a second PCR, run for about 6 to 11 cycles, which used a sample-barcoded 5' primer along with a J-beta primer mix. A template-switch adaptor containing 12 random nucleotides labeled each cDNA molecule. TCRdb independently ran MiXCR on the 5' RACE reads; one entry per CDR3 protein. The data contain 1.5 million or so distinct CDR3 sequences, approximately 43% of them seen just once; the ten biggest clones take up approximately 4.1%. Overall study findings and caveats: Roughly linear age-related decline in beta diversity appeared, significant by age approximately 43.

Germline V gene lookup returns CDR1 SGHVS and CDR2 FQNEAQ. The CDR3 consists of 18 residues. The V and J ends lost 5 bases and 11 bases respectively, with 33 bases between them. The receptor's source is a young woman in good health. The chain employs TRBV7-8 and TRBJ2-5, with D possibly being TRBD2 (6 bases). Source material: blood. This CDR3 reads CASSPRWTNGSKSNEQYF. In DNA, the CDR3 is TGTGCCAGCAGCCCCCGTTGGACTAACGGGAGTAAGTCAAATGAGCAGTACTTC.